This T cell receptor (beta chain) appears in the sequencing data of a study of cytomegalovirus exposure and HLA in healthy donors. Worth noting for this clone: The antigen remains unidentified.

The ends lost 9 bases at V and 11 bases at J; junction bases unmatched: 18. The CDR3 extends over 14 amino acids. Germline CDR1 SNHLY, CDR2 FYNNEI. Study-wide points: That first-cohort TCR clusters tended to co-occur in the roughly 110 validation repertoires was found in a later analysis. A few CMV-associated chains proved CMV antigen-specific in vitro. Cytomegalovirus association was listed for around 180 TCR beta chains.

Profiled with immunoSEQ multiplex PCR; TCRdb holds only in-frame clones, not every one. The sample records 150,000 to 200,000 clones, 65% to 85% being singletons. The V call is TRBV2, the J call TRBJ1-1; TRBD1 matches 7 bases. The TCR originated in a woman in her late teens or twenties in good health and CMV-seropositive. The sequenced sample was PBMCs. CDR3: CASTGIGGLGGAFF. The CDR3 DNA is TGTGCCAGTACTGGTATAGGGGGCTTAGGTGGGGCTTTCTTT.